Sequencing of this T cell receptor beta chain was carried out in a study of response to subunit inactivated influenza vaccine. TCRdb passed the RT-PCR reads through MiXCR, listing each CDR3 protein once. The sample has about 520,000 distinct CDR3 sequences, 6% to 9% seen once. Findings and limits, study-wide: Each seasonal influenza vaccination recruits few new T cells, the authors suggested.

Comments on this clonotype: Antigen unknown.

The CDR3 is 13 amino acids. The V end was cut by 3 bases, the J end by 5 bases, with 7 bases between. This chain links TRBV12-3 or TRBV12-4 with TRBJ1-4; no firm D call. The receptor was isolated from a man between 50 and 70 years old who received an inactivated influenza vaccine. The specimen was PBMCs from blood, collected about 23 months after vaccination. The CDR3 DNA reads as TGTGCCAGCAGTTTCGGGTCCAATGAAAAACTGTTTTTT. It is translated as CASSFGSNEKLFF.